This T cell receptor beta chain derives from a study of cytomegalovirus exposure and HLA in healthy donors. Study outcomes and limitations: Some TCR beta chains (roughly 160 of them) were listed as cytomegalovirus-associated.

Comments on this clone: Its antigen is currently unknown.

The PCR made use of 60 Vbeta and 13 Jbeta primers. The protocol was immunoSEQ multiplex PCR, while the TCRdb copy is restricted to in-frame clones and leaves out a portion. The sample yields fewer than 150,000 clones, about three quarters seen once. This TCR derives from a woman aged 25 to 45 in good health and CMV-seronegative. Input material: PBMCs.

CDR3 region: CASSLQGSEQYF. The CDR3 nucleotides read TGTGCCAGCAGCTTACAGGGTTCCGAGCAGTACTTC. The chain uses TRBV5-6 and TRBJ2-7; maybe TRBD1 (6 bases). Germline CDR1 reads SGHDT; CDR2 reads YYEEEE. The CDR3 spans 12 residues. Trimming shortened V by 2 bases and J by 6 bases, and 9 bases separated the two germline ends. The complete variable domain, with remaining parts taken from reference TRBV5-6 and TRBJ2-7, reads DAGVTQSPTHLIKTRGQQVTLRCSPKSGHDTVSWYQQALGQGPQFIFQYYEEEERQRGNFPDRFSGHQFPNYSSELNVNALLLGDSALYLCASSLQGSEQYFGPGTRLTVT.